This T cell receptor beta chain was identified in a study of cytomegalovirus exposure and HLA in healthy donors (dated by TCRdb to 2017 to 2019). About the full investigation: An earlier analysis of several hundred of the donors reported more than 250 Gb of sequence data and about 100 million unique TCR beta sequences from approximately 180 million T cells. Roughly 300 gigabases of sequencing data and 80 million or so unique TCR sequences were included in an early release covering 550 to 650 HLA-typed donors. Of the roughly 400 genotyped donors, approximately 81% were placed in the genetic ancestry cluster associated with self-reported Caucasian donors. The study aimed to test whether cataloging public T cell receptors could reveal signatures of past pathogen exposure. The study used immunosequencing to profile the T cell repertoires of some 600 subjects and linked those repertoires to cytomegalovirus serostatus. In addition to the first cohort of approximately 670 subjects, a separate validation cohort of approximately 120 different subjects was used. The study combined high-throughput TCR immunosequencing, statistical association of individual TCRs with disease status, and machine learning to predict cytomegalovirus infection status. To study patterns of TCR occurrence, a later analysis re-analyzed previously published TCR beta repertoires from more than 550 donors and added high-resolution HLA genotyping. Rather than drawing on any new phenotypic data, the later analysis identified candidate immune exposures from TCR beta sequences and the way those sequences occurred across donors. An earlier analysis of several hundred of the donors applied high-throughput TCR beta sequencing to assess whether each TCR beta V gene segment acted as functional or pseudogenic. Donor age, sex, ethnicity and CMV serostatus were collected together with the repertoire data. Genome-wide SNP genotypes for about 65% of the 666 donors were used in a later genetic analysis, which treated that subset as a discovery cohort. Every repertoire in the discovery cohort had been generated on one and the same sequencing platform. HLA typing included class I and class II loci at four-digit resolution. The number of donors typed differed by locus, with 629-630 for A, B, C, DRB1 and DQB1, more than 500 for DQA1, under 610 for DPA1, and approximately 470 for DPB1. Roughly 5 DR-DQ haplotypes were handled as single units for association and clustering because linkage in the cohort was strong. Among about 400 genotyped donors of the cohort, an average of around 250,000 unique TCR beta nucleotide sequences was sequenced per donor, of which 15% to 20% were non-productive. Paper-wide results and their limitations: A group of highly shared sequence variants was considered likely to be a technical artifact of the sequencing pipeline. A further reported finding was that TCR beta sequences accurately predicted the HLA-A and HLA-B alleles for most subjects in the first cohort. A total of roughly 160 TCR beta chains were listed by the study as associated with cytomegalovirus. The classifier was reported to diagnose cytomegalovirus status with high specificity and sensitivity in both the original and validation cohorts. Most TCR sequences were observed very rarely across donors, whereas some public TCRs were present in many individuals. The authors suggested that the approach could potentially be extended to other disease states and immunological phenotypes. Linkage disequilibrium might explain the correlated functional status among segregating V segments, but an unknown experimental factor could not be ruled out. Specific HLA alleles were associated with 15,000 to 20,000 TCR beta sequences at a false discovery rate of 0.05 in a later analysis. A later genetic analysis associated a missense DCLRE1C variant with V-gene and J-gene trimming of TCR beta chains, and an independent cohort replicated the association. This cohort had only TCR beta chains sequenced, and the lack of alpha or paired-chain data limited which features could be detected. The 87-base-pair reads could not distinguish some IMGT-functional V segments, including TRBV6-2 and TRBV6-3, so those segments were excluded. According to a later analysis, most CMV-associated TCR beta chains appeared to be HLA-restricted, and the HLA associations seemed to be driven largely by CMV exposure. Compared with the approximately 720-donor mean, donors in an Asian-associated ancestry cluster had fewer N-insertions in productive TCRs, according to a later genetic analysis. Because counts were too low, seventeen rarely observed V segments, including chromosome 9 orphons, were left out of the earlier analysis of roughly 600 of the donors. A later analysis found that TCR association rates varied across HLA loci, with DRB1 alleles showing the most associated TCRs and HLA-C alleles the fewest. CMV serostatus was the only immune exposure information available for the cohort. A few of the identified cytomegalovirus-associated TCR beta chains were confirmed in vitro to be specific for cytomegalovirus antigens. An earlier analysis of several hundred of the donors showed that most TCR beta V segments appeared in productive rearrangements either about 87% or about 30% of the time, which broadly matched IMGT annotations. According to a later analysis, parvovirus B19, influenza, CMV and Epstein-Barr virus appeared linked to several top co-occurrence clusters. When HLA alleles, especially DR and DQ, strongly co-occurred, TCR associations were difficult to assign to individual alleles. In a later analysis, HLA-associated TCR beta chains were found to be more clonally expanded and to have lower generation probabilities than equally common non-associated chains. Because HLA typing was unavailable for some donors at each locus, only the typed subset was used in association tests. Presence/absence analyses assumed roughly uniform sequencing depth across donors, an assumption that may not hold.

The cohort consisted of approximately 690 healthy bone marrow donors. At the time of sampling, every cohort member was nominally healthy, though immune exposures that went unrecorded were likely present. The donor tested CMV seronegative, placing the donor among the 350 to 400 seronegative members of the cohort. A peripheral blood sample was collected from each donor, and TCR beta sequencing was performed on peripheral blood mononuclear cells. The Qiagen DNeasy Blood Extraction Kit was used to extract genomic DNA from the blood cell samples. On this clone itself: This receptor's antigen is unknown. No much larger clone is present one base from it, and per-base qualities are unavailable.

The library relied on the immunoSEQ multiplex PCR assay. A mixture of 60 forward primers for TCR Vbeta segments and 13 reverse primers for TCR Jbeta segments was used in the multiplex PCR. Amplification of the CDR3 region of rearranged TCR beta genes was performed with a multiplex PCR assay on genomic DNA. Amplified TCR beta libraries were sequenced as 87-base-pair reads on the Illumina HiSeq System. Processing in the source paper ran as follows. In a later analysis, around 80 million unique TCR beta chains were counted across the roughly 670 repertoires, and roughly 11 million of these chains were shared by at least two donors. Raw reads were error-corrected and collapsed into unique sequences by a nearest-neighbor algorithm in which closely related sequences were merged to remove PCR and sequencing errors. CDR3 sequences were aligned to IMGT reference sequences to assign V, D and J gene segments. Each retained sequence needed at least a six-nucleotide match to both a V gene segment and a J gene segment. Rearrangements were called productive when the CDR3 lacked stop codons and stayed in frame with V and J; all others were non-productive. Following IMGT convention, CDR3 was defined as the stretch from the second conserved V-encoded cysteine up to the conserved J-encoded phenylalanine. In an earlier analysis of more than 550 of the donors, sequences lacking an unambiguous match to a single V gene segment were excluded. In an earlier analysis of some 590 of the donors, a V segment was called functional when productive rearrangements were above 56.7%, and segregating when the standard deviation between donors exceeded 5%. A statistical classification framework was developed to diagnose cytomegalovirus status using the catalog of TCR beta chain sequences. In a later analysis, TCR nucleotide sequences were compared against IMGT/GENE-DB human TR gene sequences so that V and J genes could be assigned. Using the TCRdist pipeline, a later analysis assigned CDR3 sequences along with most-parsimonious VDJ recombination scenarios. A later analysis defined each TCR beta chain by its CDR3 amino acid sequence plus V-gene family, and excluded reads lacking a unique V-gene family. A later analysis removed several hundred highly shared, low-generation-probability nucleotide sequences to deal with suspected cross-contamination and a sequencing artifact. In a later analysis, a clonal expansion index for each public chain was calculated from normalized within-repertoire ranks of inferred template counts. A later analysis computed generation probabilities with a VDJ recombination model fitted to out-of-frame rearrangements, and checked the results against IGoR. In a later analysis, hypergeometric tests were used to score TCR-TCR, TCR-HLA and TCR-CMV co-occurrence, with a repertoire-size bias correction applied to TCR pairs. False discovery rates were estimated in a later analysis by permuting HLA or CMV assignments 20 times. A later analysis grouped co-occurring TCRs with DBSCAN, adding TCRdist sequence similarity when clustering within HLA-allele-positive subsets. Repertoires with fewer than 30,000 or more than 120,000 public chains were left out of co-occurrence clustering, as were four to six repertoires with anomalous nucleotide sharing. Entries here come from immuneACCESS through TCRdb and include only in-frame sequences with V and J called. Some clones fail to appear in such tables; in the studies checked, an unresolved V gene covers under half of the shortfall, and the cause of the remainder is unknown. The V and J calls and clone size come from that table; D and trimming were worked out from the DNA. The sample yields approximately 100,000 clones; approximately 80% were counted once. The biggest ten clones account for roughly 3% of the sample.

Sequences SGHAT (CDR1) and FQNNGV (CDR2) are obtained from the germline V gene. The CDR3 runs 17 residues from the cysteine to the phenylalanine. The CDR3 DNA has 51 bases and is translated from base 1. V and J lose 5 bases and 0 bases, and a span of 14 bases separates them. The sample taken for sequencing was PBMCs. This sequence originates from a female donor in good health and CMV-seronegative. The chain is encoded by TRBV11-2 joined to TRBJ1-6; the D gene identity is not certain. CDR3 region: CASSQNGGSSYNSPLHF. The sequenced DNA: TGTGCCAGCAGCCAAAACGGAGGGAGCTCCTATAATTCACCCCTCCACTTT.